The source of this T cell receptor (beta chain) is a study of T-cell reconstitution after alpha-beta-depleted transplantation in children. CDR1 and CDR2 from the germline V gene are LGHNA and YSLEER. Trimming removed 0 bases at V and 7 bases at J, with 13 bases between. CDR3 length equals 15 residues. As it was prepared, the TCRbeta library received unique molecular identifiers. A single record per CDR3 protein comes from TCRdb applying MiXCR to the PCR reads. The sample lists fewer than 700,000 distinct CDR3 sequences, about 23% occurring once. This clonotype showed up just a few times. The antigen is unknown. Study-level findings and limits: It was newly produced T cells that mostly accounted for T-cell counts and diversity one year after transplant.

Specimen: PBMCs, mostly from graft donor cells, collected 360 days after TCRalphabeta/CD19-depleted stem cell transplant. The genes are TRBV4-3 and TRBJ1-3, with no clear D. This receptor was identified in a boy less than two years old who had a stem cell transplant for acute myeloid leukemia, so the T cells may come from the graft donor. The CDR3 here is CASSQDRVSRNTIYF. DNA for the CDR3: TGCGCCAGCAGCCAAGATCGGGTATCGAGGAACACCATATATTTT.